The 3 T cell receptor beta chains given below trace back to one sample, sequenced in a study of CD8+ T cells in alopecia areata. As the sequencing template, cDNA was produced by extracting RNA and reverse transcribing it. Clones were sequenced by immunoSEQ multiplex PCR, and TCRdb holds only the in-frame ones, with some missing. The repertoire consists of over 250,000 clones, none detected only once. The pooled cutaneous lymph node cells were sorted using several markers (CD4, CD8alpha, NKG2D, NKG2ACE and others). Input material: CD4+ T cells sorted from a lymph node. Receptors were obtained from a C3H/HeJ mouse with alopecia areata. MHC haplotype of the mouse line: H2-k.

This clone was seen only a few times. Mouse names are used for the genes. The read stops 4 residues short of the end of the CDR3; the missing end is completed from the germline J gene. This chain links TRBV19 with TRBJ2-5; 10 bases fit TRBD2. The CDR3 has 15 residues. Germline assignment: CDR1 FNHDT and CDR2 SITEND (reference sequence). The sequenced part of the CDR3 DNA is TGTGCCAGCAGTATCGCTGGGGGGGCGCCGGAC. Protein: CASSIAGGAPD. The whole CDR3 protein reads CASSIAGGAPDTQYF.

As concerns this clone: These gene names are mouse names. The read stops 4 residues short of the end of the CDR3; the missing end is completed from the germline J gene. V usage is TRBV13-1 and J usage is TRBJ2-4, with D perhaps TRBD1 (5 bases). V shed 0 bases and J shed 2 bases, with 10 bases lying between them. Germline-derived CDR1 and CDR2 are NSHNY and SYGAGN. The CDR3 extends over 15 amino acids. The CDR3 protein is CASSDEQAAQNTLYF. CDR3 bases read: TGTGCCAGCAGTGATGAACAGGCGGCTCAAAAC.

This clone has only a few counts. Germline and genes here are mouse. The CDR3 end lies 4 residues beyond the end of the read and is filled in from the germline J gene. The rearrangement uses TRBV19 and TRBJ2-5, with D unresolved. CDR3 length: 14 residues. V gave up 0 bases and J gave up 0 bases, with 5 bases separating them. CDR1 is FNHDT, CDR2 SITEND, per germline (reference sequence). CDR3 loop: CASSIVINQDTQYF. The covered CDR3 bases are TGTGCCAGCAGTATAGTCATTAACCAAGAC.